This T cell receptor beta chain was sequenced during a study of shared clonotypes between healthy human individuals. Background on the study: With ages of 18 to 49, the donors were a couple of women and a few men.

Assay runs were performed at deep level. The data were produced by immunoSEQ multiplex PCR, yet TCRdb's version contains in-frame clones alone and is incomplete. The data contain some 2.1 million clones, around 95% of them singletons. General observations from the study: Generally, estimated richness proved larger in naive subsets than it did in memory subsets. Against clonotypes common to all four donors, non-shared ones had lower generation probabilities.

Comment on this clone: The antigen remains unidentified.

V lost 5 bases, J lost 0 bases, and 21 bases lay in between. The CDR3 length is 18 residues. Germline CDR1 SEHNR, CDR2 FQNEAQ (reference sequence). CD8 cells regarded as naive lacked CD45RO, were positively chosen for CCR7, and omitted terminally differentiated effector memory CD45RA+ cells. The sample consisted of naive CD8+ T cells from PBMCs. The chain couples TRBV7-9 to TRBJ2-3; maybe TRBD2 (7 bases). This receptor was identified in a man aged 18 to 35 in good health. Some clones in this sample may be carry-over from other donors' samples. The CDR3 reads CASSPLRGDYKSTDTQYF. CDR3 coding DNA: TGTGCCAGCAGCCCCTTAAGGGGGGACTACAAAAGCACAGATACGCAGTATTTT.